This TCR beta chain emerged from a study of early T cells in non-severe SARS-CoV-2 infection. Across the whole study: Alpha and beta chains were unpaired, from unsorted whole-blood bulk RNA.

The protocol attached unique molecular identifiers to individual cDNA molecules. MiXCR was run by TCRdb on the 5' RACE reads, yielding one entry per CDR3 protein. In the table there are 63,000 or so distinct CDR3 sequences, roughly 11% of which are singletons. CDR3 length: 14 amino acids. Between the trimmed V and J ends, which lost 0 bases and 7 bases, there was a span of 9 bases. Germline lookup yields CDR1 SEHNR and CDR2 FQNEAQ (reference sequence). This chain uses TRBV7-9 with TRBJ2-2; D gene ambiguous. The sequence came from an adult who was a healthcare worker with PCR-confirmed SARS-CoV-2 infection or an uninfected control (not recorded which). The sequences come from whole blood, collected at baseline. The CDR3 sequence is CASSLAERIGELFF. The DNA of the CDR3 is TGTGCCAGCAGCTTAGCGGAGCGCATCGGGGAGCTGTTTTTT. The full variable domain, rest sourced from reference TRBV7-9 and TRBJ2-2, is DTGVSQNPRHKITKRGQNVTFRCDPISEHNRLYWYRQTLGQGPEFLTYFQNEAQLEKSRLLSDRFSAERPKGSFSTLEIQRTEQGDSAMYLCASSLAERIGELFFGEGSRLTVL.